This T cell receptor (beta chain) was retrieved from a study of T cells after yellow fever vaccination. Background on the study: Some fractions had low cell numbers, and these were prepared with SMART-Seq v4 Ultra Low Input. Study-level results: Reappearance after the booster was observed for most primary-vaccination clones (roughly 97% CD4, about 91% CD8). High-abundance clonotypes from the bulk population could contaminate FACS-sorted repertoires.

There are a few counts of this clonotype. No antigen is known for it. It was through 5'RACE template switching that TCR cDNA was made, with a universal primer site and UMIs added. Via MiXCR, TCRdb re-called the 5' RACE reads, giving one row per CDR3 protein. There are about 200,000 distinct CDR3 sequences in the sample; roughly 3.3% occur only once, and 3.2% lies in the top ten. The trim removed 4 bases at V and 5 bases at J, leaving 7 bases unmatched. Germline V gene sequence: CDR1 SGHTA, CDR2 FQGNSA. The CDR3 sequence is 15 residues long. The sequencing here drew on CD4+ T cells sorted from PBMCs, taken 10 days after the yellow fever booster vaccination. The chain combines TRBV7-2 with TRBJ1-1, with TRBD1 matching 10 bases. This clonotype was sampled from a man between 18 and 35 years old who received the YFV17D yellow fever vaccine. CDR3 loop: CASSSDRGRGTEAFF. The CDR3, as DNA: TGTGCCAGCAGCTCAGACAGGGGGCGCGGGACTGAAGCTTTCTTT. Variable domain in full (rest from reference TRBV7-2 and TRBJ1-1): GAGVSQSPSNKVTEKGKDVELRCDPISGHTALYWYRQSLGQGLEFLIYFQGNSAPDKSGLPSDRFSAERTGGSVSTLTIQRTQQEDSAVYLCASSSDRGRGTEAFFGQGTRLTVV.